This is a list of T cell receptor beta chains from one sample in a study of follicular helper T cells after annual influenza vaccination. TCRdb keeps only in-frame clones here, not all; method: immunoSEQ multiplex PCR. The sample records over 7,000 clones, approximately 80% being singletons. This material consisted of CXCR5+ CD38- circulating T follicular helper cells from blood, taken 7 days after influenza vaccination. These TCRs come from an adult who received the influenza vaccine. Both conserved end residues are part of each CDR3. The order of the fields is V gene, CDR3 length, CDR3 protein.

v_call: TRBV28
cdr3_length: 15
cdr3_aa: CASNVPGTPGNTIYF

v_call: TRBV7-3
cdr3_length: 16
cdr3_aa: CASSSARSYSNEKLFF

v_call: TRBV19
cdr3_length: 14
cdr3_aa: CASSIQDNNQPQHF

v_call: TRBV5-6
cdr3_length: 14
cdr3_aa: CASSLNLGTGELFF

v_call: TRBV9
cdr3_length: 13
cdr3_aa: CASSVAGADTQYF

v_call: TRBV7-8
cdr3_length: 16
cdr3_aa: CASSSGVAGTNEKLFF

v_call: TRBV6-9
cdr3_length: 14
cdr3_aa: CASSYGQENSPLHF

v_call: TRBV7-8
cdr3_length: 16
cdr3_aa: CASTLRMAGGFNEQFF

v_call: TRBV28
cdr3_length: 15
cdr3_aa: CASSSGSGANEKLFF

v_call: TRBV9
cdr3_length: 15
cdr3_aa: CASSEDRPNTGELFF

v_call: TRBV28
cdr3_length: 16
cdr3_aa: CASTDPPDSRGQPQHF

v_call: TRBV27
cdr3_length: 16
cdr3_aa: CASSSTQAGAHNEQFF

v_call: TRBV7-3
cdr3_length: 13
cdr3_aa: CASSRDFTDTQYF

v_call: TRBV4-3
cdr3_length: 16
cdr3_aa: CASSQDLLAGTGELFF

v_call: TRBV4-3
cdr3_length: 15
cdr3_aa: CASSQGQTGYNEQFF

v_call: TRBV4-2
cdr3_length: 15
cdr3_aa: CASSHLGTTSYEQYF

v_call: TRBV6-1
cdr3_length: 13
cdr3_aa: CASSEVGGYGYTF

v_call: TRBV4-3
cdr3_length: 13
cdr3_aa: CASSQGHYNEQFF

v_call: TRBV21-1
cdr3_length: 16
cdr3_aa: CASSKVDRLSGNTIYF

v_call: TRBV19
cdr3_length: 15
cdr3_aa: CASSISGQGVYEQYF

v_call: TRBV11-2
cdr3_length: 13
cdr3_aa: CASSSGLVGELFF

v_call: TRBV18
cdr3_length: 16
cdr3_aa: CASSPPPAVNTGELFF

v_call: TRBV9
cdr3_length: 19
cdr3_aa: CASSVEWYRGPVTGNTIYF

v_call: TRBV27
cdr3_length: 14
cdr3_aa: CASSSRAWATEAFF

v_call: TRBV5-4
cdr3_length: 15
cdr3_aa: CASSPGTSGGGTQYF

v_call: TRBV6-6
cdr3_length: 14
cdr3_aa: CASNIQGSNYGYTF

v_call: TRBV27
cdr3_length: 15
cdr3_aa: CASSLLGSSYNEQFF

v_call: TRBV7-6
cdr3_length: 18
cdr3_aa: CASSPNGQGESGANVLTF